These 17 T cell receptor beta chains came from one sample sequenced in a study of blood T cells in healthy people across ages (dated by TCRdb to about 2015). The library was made by 5' RACE. The listed sequencing device is Illumina HiSeq 2500. The second PCR ran for roughly 7 to 11 cycles and used a J-beta primer mix along with a sample-barcoded 5' primer. TCRdb took the public reads, trimmed them with fastp at Q25, ran MiXCR for clone calling and kept in-frame beta chains. Each CDR3 protein appears once, grouped with its most common genes and DNA. For this sample there are about 2 million distinct CDR3 sequences; about 50% appear just once. Over 2% of the sample goes to the ten largest clones. The sample comprised blood. These receptors came from a woman in her 40s in good health.

The chain links TRBV20-1 to TRBJ1-2, with a weak D call TRBD1 (5 bases). Trimming left V 1 base short and J 3 bases short, with 18 bases between. Germline-derived CDR1 and CDR2 are DFQATT and SNEGSKA (reference sequence). The CDR3 is 16 amino acids. The CDR3 DNA sequence: TGCAGTGCTAGAGGCCAGACAGACCAGGAATACTATGGCTACACCTTC. Translated, it gives CSARGQTDQEYYGYTF.

This chain uses TRBV6-2 or TRBV6-3 with TRBJ1-5; D uncertain. Germline V gives CDR1 MNHEY, CDR2 SVGEGT. The CDR3 has 16 amino acids. Trimming cost V 4 bases and J 5 bases, with 18 bases left between them. This chain's CDR3 is CASSFYPGLNYQPQHF. In DNA, the CDR3 is TGTGCCAGCAGTTTCTATCCGGGCCTAAATTATCAGCCCCAGCATTTT.

The rearrangement joins TRBV28 to TRBJ1-2, with a weak D call TRBD1 (6 bases). There are 14 residues in the CDR3. Germline assignment: CDR1 MDHEN and CDR2 SYDVKM. Trimming left V 6 bases short and J 7 bases short, with 18 bases between. The CDR3 protein is CASSSRRGLSGYTF. The DNA for the CDR3 is TGTGCCAGCAGCAGCCGGCGGGGGCTTAGTGGCTACACCTTC.

With respect to this clonotype: Since a much larger clone is just one base distant, this may be a read error. This chain connects TRBV7-9 to TRBJ2-7; 13 nucleotides agree with TRBD2. The germline V gene has CDR1 SEHNR and CDR2 FQNEAQ (reference sequence). V lost 3 bases to trimming and J lost 2 bases; unmatched junction nucleotides: 1. The CDR3 consists of 15 residues. The chain's CDR3 is CASSFTSGGAYEQYF. The CDR3 DNA reads as TGTGCCAGCAGCTTTACTAGCGGGGGGGCCTACGAGCAGTACTTC.

The chain couples TRBV7-9 to TRBJ2-1, with D tentatively TRBD2 (5 bases). The CDR3 loop spans 14 amino acids. V was cut by 5 bases and J by 8 bases, with 16 bases left in between. Germline-derived CDR1 and CDR2 are SEHNR and FQNEAQ (reference sequence). The DNA of the CDR3 is TGTGCCAGCAGCACCGGGATGGGGAAGGATGAGCAGTTCTTC. Its protein product is CASSTGMGKDEQFF.

This clonotype was recorded a few times. The chain carries TRBV19 and TRBJ2-7; maybe TRBD1 (6 bases). The germline gives CDR1 LNHDA, CDR2 SQIVND (reference sequence). This CDR3 is 17 amino acids long. Trimming pared 5 bases from V and 8 bases from J, leaving 28 bases between. The DNA for the CDR3 is TGTGCCAGTAGTCCTCGTCCCCTGGACAGTTTAAGGCGCCAGCAGTACTTC. Translation gives CASSPRPLDSLRRQQYF.

The chain joins TRBV4-3 to TRBJ2-3; TRBD2 agrees at 7 bases. The CDR3 runs to 17 residues. Germline V lookup: CDR1 LGHNA, CDR2 YSLEER. V lost 0 bases to trimming and J lost 1 base; unmatched junction nucleotides: 7. The CDR3 sequence is CASSQDPGGTGTDTQYF. The CDR3 DNA follows: TGCGCCAGCAGCCAAGATCCCGGGGGGACGGGCACAGATACGCAGTATTTT.

This clonotype has a handful of counts. The chain employs TRBV7-8 and TRBJ1-2; weak D call: TRBD1 (6 bases). Germline lookup yields CDR1 SGHVS and CDR2 FQNEAQ. The CDR3 covers 13 residues. The V and J ends lost 2 bases and 8 bases respectively, with 12 bases between them. The CDR3 sequence: CASSLTPDRGYTF. The DNA of the CDR3 is TGTGCCAGCAGCTTAACACCCGACAGGGGCTACACCTTC.

This clonotype was detected a few times. This chain joins TRBV28 and TRBJ2-5; D gene unclear. Looked up from germline, CDR1 is MDHEN and CDR2 is SYDVKM. The ends were cut back, 1 base at V and 2 bases at J, with 11 bases in the middle. This CDR3 is built from 15 residues. The DNA of the CDR3 is TGTGCCAGCAGTTTATTTAGAGACGGACAAGAGACCCAGTACTTC. This encodes CASSLFRDGQETQYF. The complete variable domain, with remaining parts taken from reference TRBV28 and TRBJ2-5, reads DVKVTQSSRYLVKRTGEKVFLECVQDMDHENMFWYRQDPGLGLRLIYFSYDVKMKEKGDIPEGYSVSREKKERFSLILESASTNQTSMYLCASSLFRDGQETQYFGPGTRLLVL.

This chain joins TRBV2 and TRBJ2-4; tentatively, D is TRBD2 (6 bases). Trimming shortened V by 6 bases and J by 10 bases, and 16 bases separated the two germline ends. CDR3 length equals 13 residues. CDR1 is SNHLY, CDR2 FYNNEI, per germline. In DNA, the CDR3 is TGTGCCAGCAGGCTCCTGACAGCGGGTATTCAGTACTTC. It specifies CASRLLTAGIQYF. Using reference TRBV2 and TRBJ2-4 for the parts outside the CDR3, the full variable domain is EPEVTQTPSHQVTQMGQEVILRCVPISNHLYFYWYRQILGQKVEFLVSFYNNEISEKSEIFDDQFSVERPDGSNFTLKIRSTKLEDSAMYFCASRLLTAGIQYFGAGTRLSVL.

This chain joins TRBV27 and TRBJ1-6, with TRBD1 as a possible D gene (6 bases). Trimming cost V 4 bases and J 6 bases, with 10 bases left between them. The CDR3 loop spans 14 amino acids. The germline V gene has CDR1 MNHEY and CDR2 SMNVEV (reference sequence). The CDR3 DNA reads as TGTGCCAGCAGTTCACAGGGCCTTAATTCACCCCTCCACTTT. It specifies CASSSQGLNSPLHF.

The gene calls are TRBV12-3 or TRBV12-4 and TRBJ2-5, with D perhaps TRBD1 or TRBD2 (5 bases each). The V end was cut by 4 bases, the J end by 1 base, with 10 bases between. The CDR3 is 14 residues long. The CDR3 sequence is CASSSPGTQETQYF. CDR3 sequence (DNA): TGTGCCAGCAGTTCCCCCGGGACCCAAGAGACCCAGTACTTC.

The table lists this clonotype with a few counts. This chain connects TRBV4-1 to TRBJ2-6; 7 bases agree with TRBD1. Germline V gives CDR1 MGHRA, CDR2 YSYEKL. The CDR3 has 17 amino acids. The V segment lost 0 bases and the J segment 3 bases; nucleotides outside the gene matches: 5. The CDR3 DNA reads TGCGCCAGCAGCCAAGATAAGGGGGCTAGTGGGGCCAACGTCCTGACTTTC. Its protein product is CASSQDKGASGANVLTF.

This clonotype was seen more than once but under ten times. The rearrangement uses TRBV28 and TRBJ2-7, with D possibly being TRBD1 (5 bases). The germline gives CDR1 MDHEN, CDR2 SYDVKM. Trimming took 6 bases from V and 2 from J, leaving 8 bases between them. The CDR3 runs 12 residues. Here the CDR3 DNA reads TGTGCCAGCAGACGCAGGGCCTACGAGCAGTACTTC. Translated: CASRRRAYEQYF.

The rearrangement uses TRBV6-5 and TRBJ2-1; 9 nucleotides line up with TRBD2. CDR3 length: 14 residues. V lost 2 bases and J lost 9; bases outside the gene matches: 5. Germline V gives CDR1 MNHEY, CDR2 SVGAGI. The CDR3 DNA follows: TGTGCCAGCAGTTACGGCGGGGGGGCCTTTGAGCAGTTCTTC. It encodes CASSYGGGAFEQFF.

This clonotype was counted between two and nine times. The chain recombines TRBV20-1 with TRBJ2-5; 7 nucleotides match TRBD1. Germline CDR1 reads DFQATT; CDR2 reads SNEGSKA (reference sequence). V lost 6 bases, J lost 3 bases, and 7 bases stayed unmatched. CDR3 length equals 13 residues. CDR3 residues: CSAIGTEEETQYF. For the CDR3, the DNA is TGCAGTGCCATAGGGACAGAAGAAGAGACCCAGTACTTC.

In its sample, this clonotype was seen once. The chain recombines TRBV2 with TRBJ1-4; D gene uncertain. This CDR3 spans 14 amino acids. CDR1 is SNHLY, CDR2 FYNNEI, per germline. Trimming cost V 4 bases and J 6 bases, with 12 bases left between them. CDR3 bases: TGTGCCAGCAGTGGAACTAGGGCCTATGAAAAACTGTTTTTT. Amino acids: CASSGTRAYEKLFF.